This T cell receptor (beta chain) was identified in a study of blood T cell repertoires in COVID-19. Overall study context: COVID-19 samples from acute and convalescent phases originated in the United States, Italy and Spain.

This clone was seen only a few times. The CDR3 runs 11 residues. Per the germline V gene, CDR1 is MNHEY and CDR2 is SMNVEV (reference sequence). V lost 9 bases and J lost 7; bases outside the gene matches: 3. Authors' data handling: By means of reference gene primer amplification, nucleated cell counts were estimated. Clones were read by immunoSEQ multiplex PCR, and TCRdb kept only the in-frame ones, dropping some. V and J calls and clone size follow that table, whereas D and trimming were derived from the DNA. The sample lists some 210,000 clones, around nine tenths occurring once. Sequenced: peripheral blood. This rearrangement joins TRBV27 to TRBJ1-2, with 9 bases identical to TRBD1. The TCR sequence derives from a man aged 60 to 69 who had recovered from COVID-19. The CDR3 here is CASTGGGGYTF. The CDR3, as DNA: TGTGCCAGTACAGGGGGCGGTGGCTACACCTTC.